The present T cell receptor (beta chain) was sequenced within a study of T-cell memory formation after mild COVID-19. A few counts support this clonotype. TCRdb reanalysed the 5' RACE reads using MiXCR and keeps one entry per CDR3 protein. The sample records approximately 570,000 distinct CDR3 sequences, under 20% being singletons. Germline loops: CDR1 LGHDT, CDR2 YNNKEL (reference sequence). The CDR3 runs 17 residues. V was cut by 6 bases and J by 6 bases, with 24 bases left in between. Sample: PBMCs or a T cell subset sorted from them (not recorded which). V gene TRBV3-1 combines with J gene TRBJ2-1; D unresolved. This receptor was identified in an adult woman who had mild COVID-19 (a few samples of this study predate the infection). Cell type and time point are not known. Here the CDR3 DNA reads TGTGCCAGCAGTCTCTCCACCTTCAGAGGCATTTCCAATGAGCAGTTCTTC. It is translated as CASSLSTFRGISNEQFF.